The 32 T cell receptor beta chains below were found in one sample sequenced in a study of cytomegalovirus exposure and HLA in healthy donors. The study ran its PCR with 60 Vbeta and 13 Jbeta primers. Assay used: immunoSEQ multiplex PCR; TCRdb lists only in-frame clones, some missing. Of around 95,000 clones detected, around four fifths appear once; the ten largest clones hold roughly 3.4%. Sequenced material: PBMCs. These receptors originate from a man aged 30-40 years in good health and CMV-seropositive.

The chain links TRBV4-2 to TRBJ2-4, with D uncertain. Germline CDR1 is LGHNA and CDR2 is YNFKEQ. This CDR3 is built from 14 residues. The V and J ends lost 1 base and 4 bases respectively, with 8 bases between them. Here the CDR3 DNA reads TGTGCCAGCAGCCAAGTATCCAGTAAAAACATTCAGTACTTC. The encoded protein is CASSQVSSKNIQYF.

The gene calls are TRBV28 and TRBJ2-3; D is unclear. The V end was cut by 2 bases, the J end by 5 bases, with 14 bases between. Germline V gene lookup returns CDR1 MDHEN and CDR2 SYDVKM. The CDR3 has 15 amino acids. The CDR3 spells CASSLERMVGDTQYF. The CDR3, as DNA: TGTGCCAGCAGTTTAGAACGAATGGTCGGAGATACGCAGTATTTT.

The V and J genes are TRBV18 and TRBJ1-2, with 7 bases matching TRBD1. This CDR3 has 13 residues. J was trimmed by 10 bases and V by 4 bases; bases with no gene match: 9. Germline V gene sequence: CDR1 KGHSH, CDR2 LQKENI. In DNA form, the CDR3 reads TGTGCCAGCTCACGGAACCGGGACAGCTACTACACCTTC. It encodes CASSRNRDSYYTF.

V usage is TRBV28 and J usage is TRBJ1-2; the D gene is possibly TRBD1 (5 bases). Germline V gene sequence: CDR1 MDHEN, CDR2 SYDVKM. The CDR3 is 12 residues long. Between the trimmed V and J ends, which lost 11 bases and 5 bases, there was a span of 15 bases. This CDR3 is CAWGGTDYGYTF. DNA of the CDR3: TGTGCCTGGGGGGGAACGGATTATGGCTACACCTTC.

The rearrangement uses TRBV15 and TRBJ1-3; D possibly corresponds to TRBD1 (6 bases). Trimming pared 2 bases from V and 1 base from J, leaving 9 bases between. The CDR3 sequence is 15 residues long. Germline V gives CDR1 LNHNV, CDR2 YYDKDF (reference sequence). The chain's CDR3 is CATSRPQGSGNTIYF. CDR3 nucleotides: TGTGCCACCAGCAGACCACAGGGTTCTGGAAACACCATATATTTT.

This chain connects TRBV7-6 to TRBJ2-7, with 7 bases matching TRBD1. The CDR3 contains 13 residues. Germline V gene data show CDR1 as SGHVS and CDR2 as FNYEAQ. With 5 bases clipped from V and 3 bases from J, the junction kept 4 bases outside the gene matches. The CDR3 sequence is CASSDRTGYEQYF. The CDR3 DNA follows: TGTGCCAGCAGCGATAGGACAGGCTACGAGCAGTACTTC.

This rearrangement joins TRBV5-4 to TRBJ2-7; weak D call: TRBD2 (6 bases). With 2 bases removed from V and 2 bases from J, the gap between germline ends came to 14 bases. CDR3 size: 15 residues. Germline-derived CDR1 and CDR2 are SGHNT and YYREEE (reference sequence). CDR3 nucleotides: TGTGCCAGCAGCTTAGGAGGGGTCGGTCCCTACGAGCAGTACTTC. Translation: CASSLGGVGPYEQYF.

This clone was recorded once. The chain links TRBV11-2 to TRBJ2-7; TRBD2 is a possible D gene (5 bases). The germline gives CDR1 SGHAT, CDR2 FQNNGV. V was pared by 4 bases and J by 2 bases, with 15 bases between. The CDR3 is 15 residues long. CDR3 nucleotide sequence: TGTGCCAGCAGCTCTCCCCCGGACGGGGCCTACGAGCAGTACTTC. Translating gives CASSSPPDGAYEQYF.

V is TRBV13 and J is TRBJ2-4; TRBD1 agrees at 9 bases. The CDR3 is 20 amino acids. V was clipped by 5 bases and J by 1 base; unmatched bases: 18. Germline CDR1 PRHDT, CDR2 FYEKMQ (reference sequence). This CDR3 is CASSRRTGTGRNWAKNIQYF. CDR3 nucleotides: TGTGCCAGCAGCCGAAGAACCGGGACAGGGAGGAATTGGGCCAAAAACATTCAGTACTTC. Full variable domain (outside the CDR3, taken from reference TRBV13 and TRBJ2-4): AAGVIQSPRHLIKEKRETATLKCYPIPRHDTVYWYQQGPGQDPQFLISFYEKMQSDKGSIPDRFSAQQFSDYHSELNMSSLELGDSALYFCASSRRTGTGRNWAKNIQYFGAGTRLSVL.

The J gene is TRBJ2-5, the V gene TRBV27, with a possible D match to TRBD1 (6 bases). The DNA end lines up better with TRBJ2-7; the J call may be wrong. The CDR3 is made up of 15 amino acids. Germline values: CDR1 MNHEY, CDR2 SMNVEV (reference sequence). CDR3 protein: CASSLSAWDKLEQYF. Written as DNA, the CDR3 is TGTGCCAGCAGTCTCTCCGCCTGGGACAAGCTCGAGCAGTACTTC.

A single count supports this clone. This chain joins TRBV28 and TRBJ1-2; tentative D call: TRBD1 (5 bases). Germline-derived CDR1 and CDR2 are MDHEN and SYDVKM. Between the trimmed V and J ends, which lost 5 bases and 7 bases, there was a span of 11 bases. The CDR3 is 12 amino acids. The CDR3 DNA reads as TGTGCCAGCAGTCCCTCGGGGGTTGGCTACACCTTC. It specifies CASSPSGVGYTF.

This rearrangement joins TRBV27 to TRBJ1-2; D unresolved. The CDR3 has 14 residues. Germline V CDR1 and CDR2: MNHEY, SMNVEV (reference sequence). V lost 5 bases and J 1 base, leaving 11 bases between the germline ends. This CDR3 is CASSLSPLNYGYTF. In DNA form, the CDR3 reads TGTGCCAGCAGTCTAAGCCCACTTAACTATGGCTACACCTTC.

V gene TRBV28 combines with J gene TRBJ1-2; D might be TRBD1 (5 bases). The CDR3 length is 15 residues. V lost 3 bases, J lost 4 bases, and 15 bases lay in between. Germline CDR1 is MDHEN and CDR2 is SYDVKM. The CDR3 sequence is CASSFRSRVGYGYTF. The CDR3 bases are TGTGCCAGCAGTTTTCGATCCAGGGTCGGCTATGGCTACACCTTC.

This clone has just one count. This sample also contains other DNA sequences that code for the same CDR3. The chain recombines TRBV7-9 with TRBJ1-4; 10 bases align to TRBD1. V shed 1 base and J 6 bases; nucleotides not matched to a gene: 2. This CDR3 is built from 15 residues. Germline CDR1 and CDR2: SEHNR and FQNEAQ (reference sequence). The CDR3 region is CASSLGQGAYEKLFF. Written as DNA, the CDR3 is TGTGCCAGCAGCTTAGGACAGGGGGCATATGAAAAACTGTTTTTT. The full variable domain, with the rest looked up from reference TRBV7-9 and TRBJ1-4, is DTGVSQNPRHKITKRGQNVTFRCDPISEHNRLYWYRQTLGQGPEFLTYFQNEAQLEKSRLLSDRFSAERPKGSFSTLEIQRTEQGDSAMYLCASSLGQGAYEKLFFGSGTQLSVL.

CDR3 protein: CASSQGQQRETQYF. CDR3 nucleotide sequence: TGTGCCAGCAGCCAGGGACAGCAGAGGGAGACCCAGTACTTC. V is TRBV14 and J is TRBJ2-5; 7 nucleotides line up with TRBD1. The V segment lost 3 bases and the J segment 5 bases; nucleotides outside the gene matches: 6. The CDR3 consists of 14 residues. Germline V gene data show CDR1 as SGHDN and CDR2 as FVKESK.

This chain's CDR3 is CASSPVQGTGANVLTF. CDR3 sequence (DNA): TGTGCCAGCTCACCAGTGCAGGGCACTGGGGCCAACGTCCTGACTTTC. V gene TRBV18 combines with J gene TRBJ2-6, with a tentative D call TRBD1 (5 bases). V was shortened by 2 bases and J by 2 bases, with 10 bases between the two germline ends. This CDR3 comprises 16 residues. Looked up from germline, CDR1 is KGHSH and CDR2 is LQKENI. Using reference TRBV18 and TRBJ2-6 for the parts outside the CDR3, the full variable domain is NAGVMQNPRHLVRRRGQEARLRCSPMKGHSHVYWYRQLPEEGLKFMVYLQKENIIDESGMPKERFSAEFPKEGPSILRIQQVVRGDSAAYFCASSPVQGTGANVLTFGAGSRLTVL.

This clone was counted only a few times. This chain uses TRBV4-3 with TRBJ2-1; D gene unclear. CDR3 size: 14 residues. CDR1 LGHNA and CDR2 YSLEER come from the germline V gene. The germline V and J ends were trimmed by 0 bases and 5 bases, with 8 bases remaining between them. CDR3 residues: CASSQEGRNNEQFF. CDR3 DNA sequence: TGCGCCAGCAGCCAAGAGGGCAGAAACAATGAGCAGTTCTTC.

This chain connects TRBV11-3 to TRBJ2-1; 8 bases match TRBD2. Unmatched junction bases numbered 4, after V lost 1 base and J lost 5 bases. Germline CDR1 SGHNT, CDR2 YENEEA. The CDR3 has 15 amino acids. This chain's CDR3 is CASSLVGTSDNEQFF. The CDR3 DNA reads as TGTGCCAGCAGCTTAGTGGGGACTAGTGACAATGAGCAGTTCTTC.

V gene TRBV5-6 combines with J gene TRBJ2-4; D remains ambiguous. This CDR3 is 15 amino acids long. Germline CDR1 SGHDT, CDR2 YYEEEE. Deletions cut 2 bases from V and 1 base from J, with 10 bases between. The CDR3 is CASSLNGFAKNIQYF. The CDR3 DNA is TGTGCCAGCAGCTTAAACGGTTTTGCCAAAAACATTCAGTACTTC.

This chain connects TRBV5-1 to TRBJ2-3, with 8 bases identical to TRBD2. Germline CDR1 reads SGHRS; CDR2 reads YFSETQ. This CDR3 has 15 amino acids. With V trimmed by 2 bases and J by 4 bases, 6 bases remained unmatched. The CDR3 sequence is CASSLSGSWADTQYF. The CDR3 DNA reads TGCGCCAGCAGCTTAAGCGGGAGTTGGGCAGATACGCAGTATTTT.

There are a few counts of this clone. The V and J genes are TRBV2 and TRBJ2-6, with D possibly being TRBD2 (6 bases). The CDR3 has 17 amino acids. The V gene's germline CDR1 is SNHLY and CDR2 FYNNEI. V lost 10 bases and J lost 3, with 22 bases in between. The CDR3 is CATPKEGKSGGANVLTF. The CDR3, as DNA: TGTGCCACCCCAAAGGAGGGTAAATCAGGTGGGGCCAACGTCCTGACTTTC.

The V gene is TRBV7-9, the J gene TRBJ1-2; D is possibly TRBD1 (6 bases). The CDR3 has 11 residues. Trimming cost V 6 bases and J 8 bases, with 10 bases left between them. Germline V gene sequence: CDR1 SEHNR, CDR2 FQNEAQ (reference sequence). The CDR3 region has the DNA TGTGCCAGCAGTTCCGGGACAGGCTACACCTTC. Translation gives CASSSGTGYTF.

The rearrangement links TRBV11-3 to TRBJ2-1, with D possibly being TRBD2 (6 bases). The ends were cut back, 1 base at V and 7 bases at J, with 14 bases in the middle. The CDR3 loop spans 15 amino acids. Per the germline V gene, CDR1 is SGHNT and CDR2 is YENEEA. This chain's CDR3 is CASSLAGLGGNEQFF. Written as DNA, the CDR3 is TGTGCCAGCAGCTTAGCAGGGCTTGGGGGGAATGAGCAGTTCTTC.

This sequence joins TRBV9 and TRBJ2-5, with a tentative D call TRBD2 (5 bases). The CDR3 consists of 13 residues. V gave up 4 bases and J gave up 5 bases, with 12 bases separating them. Germline CDR1 is SGDLS and CDR2 is YYNGEE. DNA of the CDR3: TGTGCCAGCAGCTTTGAAAGAGGGGAGACCCAGTACTTC. This gives the protein CASSFERGETQYF.

The V call is TRBV30, the J call TRBJ2-1; 7 bases fit TRBD1. The V gene end was trimmed by 3 bases and the J gene end by 4 bases; junction bases not matched to a gene: 3. From germline, CDR1 is GTSNPN and CDR2 SVGIG (reference sequence). The CDR3 extends over 13 amino acids. As DNA, the CDR3 is TGTGCCTGGAGGAGGGGGCGATACAATGAGCAGTTCTTC. The encoded protein is CAWRRGRYNEQFF.

The rearrangement joins TRBV28 to TRBJ2-7; 7 bases are a match to TRBD2. The CDR3 extends over 15 amino acids. V lost 4 bases to trimming and J lost 5 bases; unmatched junction nucleotides: 11. The germline CDR1 and CDR2 sequences are MDHEN and SYDVKM. CDR3 protein: CASSWGGQLVDEQYF. CDR3 DNA: TGTGCCAGCAGTTGGGGAGGGCAACTAGTTGACGAGCAGTACTTC.

There are a few counts of this clone. The chain combines TRBV6-6 with TRBJ2-7, with 11 positions matching TRBD2. Trimming removed 4 bases from V and 4 bases from J; junction bases left unmatched: 6. The germline V gene encodes CDR1 MNHNY and CDR2 SVGAGI (reference sequence). The CDR3 sequence is 15 residues long. The chain's CDR3 is CASSFPTSGSYEQYF. Here the CDR3 DNA reads TGTGCCAGCAGTTTCCCAACTAGCGGGAGTTACGAGCAGTACTTC.

The chain carries TRBV28 and TRBJ2-7, with 7 nucleotides matching TRBD1. V was pared by 5 bases and J by 6 bases, with 13 bases of the junction left unmatched. This CDR3 has 15 amino acids. CDR1 is MDHEN and CDR2 is SYDVKM in the germline V gene. The CDR3 region is CASSTRQGRPLEQYF. CDR3 coding DNA: TGTGCCAGCAGTACTAGACAGGGTAGGCCTCTCGAGCAGTACTTC.

This clone occurred a few times. J is TRBJ1-1 and V is TRBV29-1, with D possibly TRBD1 on 6 matching bases. With 6 bases removed from V and 2 bases from J, the gap between germline ends came to 16 bases. CDR1 is SQVTM and CDR2 is ANQGSEA in the germline V gene. The CDR3 is 14 residues long. CDR3 in amino acids: CSVVPGQVNTEAFF. DNA of the CDR3: TGCAGCGTCGTTCCGGGACAAGTTAACACTGAAGCTTTCTTT.

The CDR3 reads CASSQSNEQFF. As DNA, the CDR3 is TGTGCCAGCAGTCAATCCAATGAGCAGTTCTTC. This chain connects TRBV6-5 to TRBJ2-1; D is uncertain. V was clipped by 5 bases and J by 6 bases, with 5 bases between them. CDR1 MNHEY and CDR2 SVGAGI come from the germline V gene. The CDR3 runs 11 residues.

J is TRBJ2-1 and V is TRBV11-3; no clear D gene. Germline assignment: CDR1 SGHNT and CDR2 YENEEA. The CDR3 is 14 residues long. V was clipped by 1 base and J by 10 bases, with 14 bases between them. CDR3 in amino acids: CASSLVRGVGEQFF. Written as DNA, the CDR3 is TGTGCCAGCAGCTTAGTACGTGGTGTCGGGGAGCAGTTCTTC.

V gene TRBV7-2 combines with J gene TRBJ2-6; TRBD1 is a possible D gene (5 bases). Trimming removed 5 bases at V and 2 bases at J, with 22 bases between. The CDR3 consists of 19 residues. From germline, CDR1 is SGHTA and CDR2 FQGNSA. CDR3 sequence: CASSTVIRTGVTGANVLTF. DNA for the CDR3: TGTGCCAGCAGCACGGTCATTCGTACAGGCGTTACTGGGGCCAACGTCCTGACTTTC.